This is a list of T cell receptor beta chains from one sample in a study of blood T cell repertoires in COVID-19. TCRdb's copy holds only in-frame clones and misses some; the assay was immunoSEQ multiplex PCR. This sample carries approximately 200,000 clones, around 83% of them seen once, and the ten largest clones take just under 7.5%. Sample: peripheral blood. These receptors were taken from a woman in her forties or fifties with acute or convalescent COVID-19. The CDR3 runs from the conserved cysteine through the conserved F or W.

j_gene: TRBJ1-6
v_gene: TRBV7-9
CDR3aa: CASSFWTEGNSPLHF

j_gene: TRBJ1-1
v_gene: TRBV4-1
CDR3aa: CASSQDVRTEAFF

j_gene: TRBJ1-5
v_gene: TRBV28
CDR3aa: CASSPPSNQPQHF

j_gene: TRBJ2-2
v_gene: TRBV7-2
CDR3aa: CASSLAIGNTGELFF

j_gene: TRBJ1-2
v_gene: TRBV4-2
CDR3aa: CASSQDTGTNYGYTF

j_gene: TRBJ2-7
v_gene: TRBV19
CDR3aa: CASSARVVPYEQYF

j_gene: TRBJ2-1
v_gene: TRBV4-2
CDR3aa: CASSQVRLAGVEQFF

j_gene: TRBJ1-4
v_gene: TRBV10-3
CDR3aa: CAISTSGSEKLFF

j_gene: TRBJ2-5
v_gene: TRBV18
CDR3aa: CASSSGQEGTQYF

j_gene: TRBJ1-5
v_gene: TRBV10-2
CDR3aa: CASSGQINQPQHF

j_gene: TRBJ2-1
v_gene: TRBV5-1
CDR3aa: CASSGGRASNNEQFF

j_gene: TRBJ1-1
v_gene: TRBV7-2
CDR3aa: CASSFGTDTEAFF

j_gene: TRBJ1-2
v_gene: TRBV19
CDR3aa: CASRIQGNYGYTF

j_gene: TRBJ2-7
v_gene: TRBV3-1/TRBV3-2
CDR3aa: CASTLAAGYEQYF

j_gene: TRBJ1-2
v_gene: TRBV3-1/TRBV3-2
CDR3aa: CASTSGGPYTF

j_gene: TRBJ2-5
v_gene: TRBV19
CDR3aa: CASRTSGEGETQYF

j_gene: TRBJ2-7
v_gene: TRBV15
CDR3aa: CATSRGSLAEQYF

j_gene: TRBJ1-2
v_gene: TRBV4-3
CDR3aa: CASSQDPRDYGYTF

j_gene: TRBJ2-3
v_gene: TRBV10-3
CDR3aa: CAISDTQGSTDTQYF

j_gene: TRBJ2-4
v_gene: TRBV5-1
CDR3aa: CASSLEGGEYIQYF

j_gene: TRBJ2-1
v_gene: TRBV9
CDR3aa: CASSGARENPYNEQFF

j_gene: TRBJ1-5
v_gene: TRBV30
CDR3aa: CAWSPRGRSNQPQHF

j_gene: TRBJ2-2
v_gene: TRBV14
CDR3aa: CASSRRLAGAGELFF

j_gene: TRBJ1-3
v_gene: TRBV2
CDR3aa: CASRDWGQGNTIYF

j_gene: TRBJ1-5
v_gene: TRBV19
CDR3aa: CASSIFQNSNQPQHF

j_gene: TRBJ1-1
v_gene: TRBV28
CDR3aa: CASSFWDTRGTEAFF

j_gene: TRBJ2-5
v_gene: TRBV5-1
CDR3aa: CASSWGGAPQETQYF

j_gene: TRBJ1-6
v_gene: TRBV28
CDR3aa: CASSKMSSYNSPLHF

j_gene: TRBJ1-6
v_gene: TRBV5-4
CDR3aa: CASSSNPGQGLSPLHF

j_gene: TRBJ2-7
v_gene: TRBV11-2
CDR3aa: CASSSGRSGARRRQYF

j_gene: TRBJ2-7
v_gene: TRBV28
CDR3aa: CASSLTATRTGQTYEQYF

j_gene: TRBJ2-2
v_gene: TRBV19
CDR3aa: CASSIVSAGGSGELFF

j_gene: TRBJ2-1
v_gene: TRBV7-3
CDR3aa: CASSLIPSGGATYNEQFF

j_gene: TRBJ2-7
v_gene: TRBV6-5
CDR3aa: CASTWGQGNNEQYF

j_gene: TRBJ2-7
v_gene: TRBV7-9
CDR3aa: CASSLAGGGLEQYF

j_gene: TRBJ1-3
v_gene: TRBV28
CDR3aa: CATGQGKYTIYF

j_gene: TRBJ2-7
v_gene: TRBV28
CDR3aa: CASRALYEQYF

j_gene: TRBJ1-2
v_gene: TRBV28
CDR3aa: CASADSAKYGYTF

j_gene: TRBJ1-1
v_gene: TRBV23-1
CDR3aa: CASSHRNTEAFF

j_gene: TRBJ2-1
v_gene: TRBV29-1
CDR3aa: CSVDRDSPYNEQFF

j_gene: TRBJ2-1
v_gene: TRBV6-1
CDR3aa: CASSELRGRSILQFF

j_gene: TRBJ2-3
v_gene: TRBV7-9
CDR3aa: CASSPGGDTQYF

j_gene: TRBJ1-3
v_gene: TRBV28
CDR3aa: CASTPGQGLRNTIYF

j_gene: TRBJ2-7
v_gene: TRBV30
CDR3aa: CAWSTKTGGYEQYF

j_gene: TRBJ1-3
v_gene: TRBV28
CDR3aa: CASSLSGVSGNTIYF

j_gene: TRBJ2-1
v_gene: TRBV19
CDR3aa: CASSNSGRAQGEQFF

j_gene: TRBJ2-7
v_gene: TRBV19
CDR3aa: CASSSGQGFYEQYF

j_gene: TRBJ2-1
v_gene: TRBV23-1
CDR3aa: CASSHLLAGGSEQFF

j_gene: TRBJ1-1
v_gene: TRBV18
CDR3aa: CASSPRRGLTTEAFF

j_gene: TRBJ2-1
v_gene: TRBV27
CDR3aa: CASKRQGSYNEQFF